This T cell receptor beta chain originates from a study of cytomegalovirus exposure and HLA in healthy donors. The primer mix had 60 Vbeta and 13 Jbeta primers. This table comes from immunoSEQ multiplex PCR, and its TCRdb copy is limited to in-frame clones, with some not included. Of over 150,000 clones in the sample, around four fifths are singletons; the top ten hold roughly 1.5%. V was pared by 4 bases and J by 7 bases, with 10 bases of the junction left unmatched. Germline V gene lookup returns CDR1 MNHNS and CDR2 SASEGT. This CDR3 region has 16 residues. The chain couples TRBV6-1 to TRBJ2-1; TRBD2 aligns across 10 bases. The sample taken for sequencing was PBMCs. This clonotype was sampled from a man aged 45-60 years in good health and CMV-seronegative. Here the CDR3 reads CASSVRAGGPWNEQFF. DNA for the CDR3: TGTGCCAGCAGTGTTAGAGCGGGGGGGCCGTGGAATGAGCAGTTCTTC.